The TCR beta chain described here comes from a study of T cell responses to AZD1222 COVID-19 vaccine. Study overall: Doses given second, at about 4 or about 12 weeks, were pooled.

The CDR3 is 16 residues long. V was clipped by 3 bases and J by 8 bases, with 23 bases between them. Germline assignment: CDR1 SGHNT and CDR2 YYREEE (reference sequence). The repertoire was sequenced with immunoSEQ multiplex PCR; TCRdb's copy has only in-frame clones and lacks some. The data contain some 80,000 clones, more than 75% of them singletons. Sequenced material: peripheral blood, taken on day 0 of AZD1222 vaccination. This receptor was obtained from an adult in good health. V gene TRBV5-4 combines with J gene TRBJ1-2; D gene uncertain. The CDR3 DNA is TGTGCCAGCAGCTCCCTCCCGGGCCTCCCTCCGGAGGGCTACACCTTC. Protein sequence: CASSSLPGLPPEGYTF.